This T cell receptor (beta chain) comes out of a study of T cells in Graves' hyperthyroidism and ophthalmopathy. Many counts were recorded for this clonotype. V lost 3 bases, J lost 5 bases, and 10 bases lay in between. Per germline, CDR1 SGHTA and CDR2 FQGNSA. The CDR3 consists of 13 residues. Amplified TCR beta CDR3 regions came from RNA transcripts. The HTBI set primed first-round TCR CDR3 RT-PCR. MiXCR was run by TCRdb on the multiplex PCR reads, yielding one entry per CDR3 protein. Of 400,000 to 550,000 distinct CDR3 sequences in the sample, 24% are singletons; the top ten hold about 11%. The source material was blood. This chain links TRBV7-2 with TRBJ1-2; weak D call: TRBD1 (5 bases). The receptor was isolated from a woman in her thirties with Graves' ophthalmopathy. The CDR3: CASSLTESYGYTF. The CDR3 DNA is TGTGCCAGCAGCTTGACAGAGAGTTATGGCTACACCTTC.